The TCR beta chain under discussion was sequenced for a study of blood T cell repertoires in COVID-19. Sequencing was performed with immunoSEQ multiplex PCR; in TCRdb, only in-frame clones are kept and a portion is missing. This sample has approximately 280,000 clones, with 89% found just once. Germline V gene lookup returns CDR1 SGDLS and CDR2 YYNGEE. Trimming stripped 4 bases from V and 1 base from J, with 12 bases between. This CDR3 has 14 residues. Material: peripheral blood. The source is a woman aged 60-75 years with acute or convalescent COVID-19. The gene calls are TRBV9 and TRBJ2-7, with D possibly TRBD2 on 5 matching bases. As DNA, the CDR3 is TGTGCCAGCAGCCTCGCGGGCTATTCCTACGAGCAGTACTTC. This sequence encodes CASSLAGYSYEQYF.